Following are 18 T cell receptor beta chains from one sample sequenced in a study of blood T cell repertoires in COVID-19. Data came from immunoSEQ multiplex PCR; TCRdb stores just in-frame clones and leaves some out. The sample shows approximately 170,000 clones, around 80% of them seen only once. The material sequenced was PBMCs or T cells enriched from blood (not recorded which). These receptors all stem from a woman aged 45-60 years in a cohort exposed to, infected with or recovered from COVID-19 (not recorded which).

This clone was seen ten or more times. This chain uses TRBV2 with TRBJ1-1; possible D gene TRBD1, 5 bases. The CDR3 is 15 residues long. V lost 4 bases and J lost 0, with 12 bases in between. The germline V gene has CDR1 SNHLY and CDR2 FYNNEI. The DNA of the CDR3 is TGTGCCAGCAGTGGACAGCAAACCATGAACACTGAAGCTTTCTTT. Translation: CASSGQQTMNTEAFF. The full variable domain, in which reference TRBV2 and TRBJ1-1 provide the parts outside the CDR3, is EPEVTQTPSHQVTQMGQEVILRCVPISNHLYFYWYRQILGQKVEFLVSFYNNEISEKSEIFDDQFSVERPDGSNFTLKIRSTKLEDSAMYFCASSGQQTMNTEAFFGQGTRLTVV.

The genes are TRBV23-1 and TRBJ2-5; TRBD1 aligns across 7 bases. TRBV23-1 is an open reading frame whose function is uncertain. This CDR3 has 15 residues. V lost 4 bases to trimming and J lost 9 bases; unmatched junction nucleotides: 14. The CDR3 nucleotides read TGCGCCAGCAGTCTACGACAGGGTAATCTCTGGTCCCAGTACTTC. It translates to CASSLRQGNLWSQYF.

The V call is TRBV28, the J call TRBJ1-1, with 7 bases fitting TRBD1. Looked up from germline, CDR1 is MDHEN and CDR2 is SYDVKM. The CDR3 contains 16 residues. J lost 1 base, V lost 6 bases, and 11 bases had no gene match. Here the CDR3 reads CASSPLTGRENTEAFF. The CDR3 bases are TGTGCCAGCAGCCCCTTGACAGGGAGAGAGAACACTGAAGCTTTCTTT.

The chain has TRBV5-4 and TRBJ1-1, with D tentatively TRBD1 (5 bases). Germline V gene data show CDR1 as SGHNT and CDR2 as YYREEE (reference sequence). The CDR3 covers 13 residues. The V gene lost 4 bases and the J gene lost 7 bases, with 14 bases spanning the gap. The CDR3 DNA reads TGTGCCAGCAGCCTCGGGACTCTACTTGAAGCTTTCTTT. Amino acid sequence: CASSLGTLLEAFF. The full variable domain, with the rest looked up from reference TRBV5-4 and TRBJ1-1, is ETGVTQSPTHLIKTRGQQVTLRCSSQSGHNTVSWYQQALGQGPQFIFQYYREEENGRGNFPPRFSGLQFPNYSSELNVNALELDDSALYLCASSLGTLLEAFFGQGTRLTVV.

This chain joins TRBV19 and TRBJ2-1; TRBD2 matches at 9 bases. The CDR3 length is 17 residues. CDR1 LNHDA and CDR2 SQIVND come from the germline V gene (reference sequence). The V segment lost 5 bases and the J segment 5 bases; nucleotides outside the gene matches: 13. The CDR3 DNA reads TGTGCCAGTAGTTCCCCCCTGACTAGCGGTTACAACAATGAGCAGTTCTTC. Translation gives CASSSPLTSGYNNEQFF.

The chain carries TRBV7-8 and TRBJ2-1, with TRBD2 identical over 12 bases. Germline V gene sequence: CDR1 SGHVS, CDR2 FQNEAQ. The CDR3 runs to 19 residues. Trimming cost V 1 base and J 5 bases; bases outside gene matches: 12. The CDR3 sequence: CASSLVYLLAGGEDNEQFF. The CDR3 coding sequence is TGTGCCAGCAGCTTAGTTTATTTACTAGCGGGAGGAGAGGACAATGAGCAGTTCTTC.

The rearrangement uses TRBV5-1 and TRBJ2-2, with TRBD2 matching over 11 bases. This CDR3 comprises 17 residues. The J segment lost 5 bases and the V segment lost 3 bases, leaving 9 bases of the junction unmatched. CDR1 is SGHRS and CDR2 is YFSETQ in the germline V gene. The CDR3 spells CASSYQGTSGPTGELFF. The CDR3 nucleotides are TGCGCCAGCAGCTACCAAGGGACTAGCGGACCGACCGGGGAGCTGTTTTTT. The full variable domain, its missing parts supplied by reference TRBV5-1 and TRBJ2-2, is KAGVTQTPRYLIKTRGQQVTLSCSPISGHRSVSWYQQTPGQGLQFLFEYFSETQRNKGNFPGRFSGRQFSNSRSEMNVSTLELGDSALYLCASSYQGTSGPTGELFFGEGSRLTVL.

V and J are TRBV28 and TRBJ1-2; 8 bases map to TRBD1. CDR1 and CDR2 (germline): MDHEN, SYDVKM. This CDR3 is 16 amino acids long. V gave up 6 bases and J gave up 1 base; unmatched junction bases: 10. CDR3 nucleotide sequence: TGTGCCAGCAGCTCCGTTCAGGGGGCAGGTAACTATGGCTACACCTTC. Translated: CASSSVQGAGNYGYTF.

CDR3 in amino acids: CASSSPRSGSLSYEQYF. The CDR3 DNA reads TGTGCCAGTAGTAGCCCCCGAAGCGGGTCTCTCTCCTACGAGCAGTACTTC. The gene calls are TRBV19 and TRBJ2-7; TRBD2 might be the D (6 bases). Per the germline V gene, CDR1 is LNHDA and CDR2 is SQIVND (reference sequence). The CDR3 is made up of 17 amino acids. Trimming removed 4 bases at V and 0 bases at J, with 19 bases between.

The V gene is TRBV2, the J gene TRBJ1-4; the D gene is possibly TRBD1 (5 bases). There are 12 residues in the CDR3. V was shortened by 8 bases and J by 7 bases, with 11 bases between the two germline ends. Germline V gene sequence: CDR1 SNHLY, CDR2 FYNNEI. CDR3 amino acids: CASGREGEKLFF. DNA of the CDR3: TGTGCCAGCGGCAGGGAAGGTGAAAAACTGTTTTTT. The complete variable domain, with remaining parts taken from reference TRBV2 and TRBJ1-4, reads EPEVTQTPSHQVTQMGQEVILRCVPISNHLYFYWYRQILGQKVEFLVSFYNNEISEKSEIFDDQFSVERPDGSNFTLKIRSTKLEDSAMYFCASGREGEKLFFGSGTQLSVL.

The chain employs TRBV28 and TRBJ1-3; D not resolved. Per germline, CDR1 MDHEN and CDR2 SYDVKM. The CDR3 runs 15 residues. The V gene lost 6 bases and the J gene lost 0 bases, with 12 bases spanning the gap. CDR3 loop: CASSQAGRSGNTIYF. For the CDR3, the DNA is TGTGCCAGCAGCCAGGCCGGCCGCTCTGGAAACACCATATATTTT.

The V and J genes are TRBV3-1 (or the pseudogene TRBV3-2) and TRBJ1-2; D is undetermined. The CDR3 spans 15 residues. The V and J ends lost 3 bases and 4 bases respectively, with 15 bases between them. The V gene's germline CDR1 is LGHDT and CDR2 YNNKEL (reference sequence). The CDR3 is CASSHQALSGYGYTF. The CDR3 DNA is TGTGCCAGCAGCCATCAAGCGTTGTCCGGCTATGGCTACACCTTC.

The chain links TRBV2 to TRBJ2-7; 11 bases are shared with TRBD2. This CDR3 comprises 15 residues. Germline V lookup: CDR1 SNHLY, CDR2 FYNNEI. V shed 4 bases and J 5 bases; nucleotides not matched to a gene: 7. The DNA for the CDR3 is TGTGCCAGCAGTGGGGGTCTAGCGGGAGGAGACGAGCAGTACTTC. It translates to CASSGGLAGGDEQYF.

The chain combines TRBV16 with TRBJ1-2; unclear D gene. Trimming stripped 3 bases from V and 4 bases from J, with 3 bases between. The length of the CDR3 is 11 residues. CDR1 is KGHSY, CDR2 FQNENV, per germline. The CDR3 reads CASSHSYGYTF. Written as DNA, the CDR3 is TGTGCCAGCAGCCATAGCTATGGCTACACCTTC.

V usage is TRBV5-1 and J usage is TRBJ2-5; 7 nucleotides match TRBD1. Trimming took 3 bases from V and 5 from J; bases not matched to a gene: 10. Looked up from germline, CDR1 is SGHRS and CDR2 is YFSETQ. The CDR3 runs to 15 residues. This CDR3 is CASSSGDRVGETQYF. The CDR3 DNA is TGCGCCAGCAGCTCCGGAGACAGGGTGGGGGAGACCCAGTACTTC. Using reference TRBV5-1 and TRBJ2-5 for the parts outside the CDR3, the full variable domain is KAGVTQTPRYLIKTRGQQVTLSCSPISGHRSVSWYQQTPGQGLQFLFEYFSETQRNKGNFPGRFSGRQFSNSRSEMNVSTLELGDSALYLCASSSGDRVGETQYFGPGTRLLVL.

This rearrangement joins TRBV7-9 to TRBJ1-1; 10 bases are shared with TRBD1. Germline V gene sequence: CDR1 SEHNR, CDR2 FQNEAQ (reference sequence). With 2 bases clipped from V and 3 bases from J, the junction kept 3 bases outside the gene matches. CDR3 length equals 15 residues. DNA of the CDR3: TGTGCCAGCAGCTTAATCGGACAGGGGGACACTGAAGCTTTCTTT. Translating it yields CASSLIGQGDTEAFF.

This chain links TRBV9 with TRBJ2-3; TRBD1 is a possible D gene (5 bases). Trimming left V 3 bases short and J 2 bases short, with 13 bases between. The V gene's germline CDR1 is SGDLS and CDR2 YYNGEE. This CDR3 comprises 15 residues. In DNA form, the CDR3 reads TGTGCCAGCAGCGAACAGACAGCCAACACAGATACGCAGTATTTT. This codes for CASSEQTANTDTQYF.

This clone was seen a single time. The chain links TRBV19 to TRBJ2-2, with TRBD2 identical over 11 bases. The trim removed 1 base at V and 7 bases at J, leaving 2 bases unmatched. Germline assignment: CDR1 LNHDA and CDR2 SQIVND (reference sequence). The CDR3 length is 15 residues. The CDR3 DNA is TGTGCCAGTAGTATAGGGACTAGCGGGCGCGGGGAGCTGTTTTTT. This encodes CASSIGTSGRGELFF.